Following are 32 T cell receptor beta chains from one sample sequenced in a study of T cells expressing NK-cell markers (dated by TCRdb to 2018 to 2021). The library came from 5' RACE. Sequencing instrument: Illumina HiSeq 2000. After the reads were reprocessed by TCRdb, one entry was made per CDR3 protein sequence, with no DNA. This sample's clone table shows tens of thousands of distinct CDR3 sequences. The ten largest account for about 60% of the sample. Specimen: blood T cells: a sorted CD56 or NKG2C T cell subset, CD4+ or CD8+ T cells, or bulk PBMC T cells (not recorded which). These receptors were taken from a woman between 18 and 69 years old in good health.

CDR3: CSARGPRDGNYEQYF. The chain joins TRBV20-1 to TRBJ2-7; the D gene TCRdb calls, TRBD1, cannot be checked with no DNA. CDR1 and CDR2 (germline): DFQATT, SNEGSKA (reference sequence). This CDR3 is built from 15 residues.

This sequence joins TRBV4-1 and TRBJ2-7; TCRdb's D call of TRBD1 is untestable without DNA. The CDR3 has 14 residues. Germline V gene lookup returns CDR1 MGHRA and CDR2 YSYEKL. The CDR3 sequence is CASSQEPLGDEQYF.

The chain uses TRBV7-8 and TRBJ2-7. The CDR3 is 13 amino acids. CDR1 and CDR2 from the germline V gene are SGHVS and FQNEAQ. CDR3 in amino acids: CASSSTLSYEQYF.

The rearrangement links TRBV3-1 to TRBJ2-7. The germline V gene has CDR1 LGHDT and CDR2 YNNKEL (reference sequence). The length of the CDR3 is 16 residues. The CDR3: CASSQDASVISYEQYF.

The chain links TRBV12-5 to TRBJ2-1. Germline loops: CDR1 LGHNT, CDR2 FRNRAP. This CDR3 region has 13 residues. CDR3 amino acids: CASAKGVVYEQFF.

The V and J genes are TRBV5-6 and TRBJ1-1. Germline V CDR1 and CDR2: SGHDT, YYEEEE. The length of the CDR3 is 12 residues. The chain's CDR3 is CASSLSGAEAFF.

V is TRBV7-3 and J is TRBJ2-7; lacking DNA, the TRBD1 call made by TCRdb goes unchecked. Germline V CDR1 and CDR2: SGHTA, FQGTGA. The CDR3 covers 17 residues. This CDR3 reads CASSPTSLADISYEQYF. Full variable domain (remainder filled in from reference TRBV7-3 and TRBJ2-7): GAGVSQTPSNKVTEKGKYVELRCDPISGHTALYWYRQSLGQGPEFLIYFQGTGAADDSGLPNDRFFAVRPEGSVSTLKIQRTERGDSAVYLCASSPTSLADISYEQYFGPGTRLTVT.

The V call is TRBV6-2 or TRBV6-3, the J call TRBJ2-1; TCRdb reports TRBD1, a call that lacks DNA to check it against. Germline V gene data show CDR1 as MNHEY and CDR2 as SVGEGT. The CDR3 loop spans 15 amino acids. CDR3 in amino acids: CASSYSVDSNNEQFF.

The chain has TRBV7-8 and TRBJ2-1; TCRdb lists TRBD1, though no DNA is available to test this call. CDR3 size: 16 residues. The germline V gene encodes CDR1 SGHVS and CDR2 FQNEAQ. The CDR3 spells CASSLGGVAPMNEQFF.

The V call is TRBV7-2, the J call TRBJ2-5; TCRdb designates TRBD2, a call that cannot be tested without DNA. The CDR3 is made up of 15 amino acids. Germline loops: CDR1 SGHTA, CDR2 FQGNSA. This CDR3 is CASSLFGGAGETQYF.

J is TRBJ2-1 and V is TRBV29-1; lacking DNA, the TRBD2 call made by TCRdb goes unchecked. Per the germline V gene, CDR1 is SQVTM and CDR2 is ANQGSEA. The CDR3 length is 13 residues. The CDR3 is CSNSGGDYNEQFF.

This chain connects TRBV9 to TRBJ1-2; TCRdb proposes TRBD1, but this gene call is untestable without DNA. Germline V gives CDR1 SGDLS, CDR2 YYNGEE. The CDR3 has 15 amino acids. CDR3 sequence: CASSVGGGTGYGYTF.

According to its frequency, this clonotype is large. V gene TRBV27 combines with J gene TRBJ1-2. The CDR3 is 14 amino acids. The germline CDR1 and CDR2 sequences are MNHEY and SMNVEV (reference sequence). CDR3 amino acids: CASSWTSSLYGYTF.

The V gene is TRBV27, the J gene TRBJ2-1; as DNA is missing, the TRBD1 call by TCRdb cannot be tested. From germline, CDR1 is MNHEY and CDR2 SMNVEV (reference sequence). The CDR3 length is 13 residues. CDR3 sequence: CASAGQTLNEQFF.

V is TRBV28 and J is TRBJ1-5. Germline V gene lookup returns CDR1 MDHEN and CDR2 SYDVKM. The CDR3 extends over 16 amino acids. The CDR3 here is CASSLASELGNQPQHF.

The chain links TRBV20-1 to TRBJ2-3; TCRdb's D call of TRBD1 is untestable without DNA. Germline V gene sequence: CDR1 DFQATT, CDR2 SNEGSKA (reference sequence). This CDR3 is 14 amino acids long. CDR3: CSGRQGASVDTQYF.

The chain couples TRBV11-1 to TRBJ2-2; TCRdb proposes TRBD2, but this gene call is untestable without DNA. The CDR3 has 15 amino acids. The germline V gene has CDR1 SGHAT and CDR2 FQDESV (reference sequence). This CDR3 is CASSLKSSGRGELFF. Based on the CDR3 plus reference TRBV11-1 and TRBJ2-2, the full variable domain is EAEVAQSPRYKITEKSQAVAFWCDPISGHATLYWYRQILGQGPELLVQFQDESVVDDSQLPKDRFSAERLKGVDSTLKIQPAELGDSAMYLCASSLKSSGRGELFFGEGSRLTVL.

The chain joins TRBV5-1 to TRBJ2-2; TCRdb calls TRBD1, which cannot be checked without DNA. Per germline, CDR1 SGHRS and CDR2 YFSETQ. The CDR3 covers 15 residues. CDR3 sequence: CASRYGGGLSGELFF.

This rearrangement joins TRBV7-2 to TRBJ1-1. The CDR3 runs to 15 residues. Germline CDR1 and CDR2: SGHTA and FQGNSA. The chain's CDR3 is CASSSSTGVNTEAFF.

CDR3 in amino acids: CATSDQPPGETQYF. V is TRBV24-1 and J is TRBJ2-5; the D gene TCRdb calls, TRBD1, cannot be checked with no DNA. CDR3 length: 14 residues. Germline assignment: CDR1 KGHDR and CDR2 SFDVKD.

The rearrangement joins TRBV4-1 to TRBJ2-1; TCRdb's D call, TRBD1, is unchecked because there is no DNA. Germline values: CDR1 MGHRA, CDR2 YSYEKL. This CDR3 is 15 amino acids long. The CDR3 sequence is CASSQEGQGVWEQFF.

The gene calls are TRBV5-1 and TRBJ1-1; lacking DNA, the TRBD1 call made by TCRdb goes unchecked. The V gene's germline CDR1 is SGHRS and CDR2 YFSETQ. This CDR3 comprises 18 residues. The CDR3 loop reads CASSLGIVQGAVSTEAFF.

J is TRBJ2-7 and V is TRBV4-1; lacking DNA, the TRBD1 call made by TCRdb goes unchecked. CDR1 is MGHRA and CDR2 is YSYEKL in the germline V gene. This CDR3 comprises 14 residues. CDR3: CASSSRDISYEQYF.

The chain combines TRBV27 with TRBJ2-7; TCRdb picks TRBD1, but there is no DNA to check that call. Germline CDR1 and CDR2: MNHEY and SMNVEV (reference sequence). There are 15 residues in the CDR3. The CDR3 sequence is CASSGPGTGASEQYF.

The chain employs TRBV6-4 and TRBJ2-3; TCRdb selects TRBD1, and the lack of DNA leaves this call unchecked. Germline lookup yields CDR1 MRHNA and CDR2 SNTAGT. The CDR3 length is 14 residues. CDR3 sequence reads: CASSDEGEADTQYF.

CDR3 sequence reads: CATSAVGAANNEQFF. The chain links TRBV24-1 to TRBJ2-1; with no DNA, the TCRdb D assignment of TRBD1 cannot be verified. This CDR3 contains 15 residues. Germline V gene data show CDR1 as KGHDR and CDR2 as SFDVKD.

The V and J genes are TRBV5-5 and TRBJ2-1; there is no DNA to check the TCRdb D call of TRBD1. The CDR3 extends over 13 amino acids. CDR1 is SGHKS and CDR2 is YYEKEE in the germline V gene (reference sequence). The CDR3: CASSLDRGTEQFF.

J is TRBJ2-3 and V is TRBV18. Germline values: CDR1 KGHSH, CDR2 LQKENI. The CDR3 contains 16 residues. The CDR3 sequence is CASSPPTGSDTDTQYF.

The chain links TRBV29-1 to TRBJ2-1; there is no DNA to check the TCRdb D call of TRBD2. The CDR3 extends over 13 amino acids. The germline V gene has CDR1 SQVTM and CDR2 ANQGSEA. CDR3: CSVNGGIVNEQFF.

This chain connects TRBV6-5 to TRBJ2-5; the D gene TCRdb calls, TRBD1, cannot be checked with no DNA. CDR3 length: 15 amino acids. Per germline, CDR1 MNHEY and CDR2 SVGAGI. This CDR3 is CASSYSGGPEETQYF.

The V gene is TRBV5-1, the J gene TRBJ2-7; TCRdb's D call of TRBD2 is untestable without DNA. This CDR3 region has 14 residues. Per germline, CDR1 SGHRS and CDR2 YFSETQ. The CDR3 loop reads CASSLEREGYEQYF.

The chain couples TRBV27 to TRBJ2-5. The CDR3 sequence is 12 residues long. Germline V gives CDR1 MNHEY, CDR2 SMNVEV (reference sequence). The CDR3 sequence: CASSGNDGAGYF.